The next 13 T cell receptor beta chains were all read from a single sample in a study of T cell clonality in common variable immunodeficiency. Regarding the study as a whole: In common variable immunodeficiency, TCR beta chains reportedly carried fewer deletions and N-nucleotide insertions.

Here immunoSEQ multiplex PCR was the method, and the copy in TCRdb shows in-frame clones only, minus some. The table lists approximately 20,000 clones, with no singletons. These receptors' targets are unknown. Specimen: peripheral blood mononuclear cells. The source of these receptors is a human donor with common variable immunodeficiency.

This clone has at least ten counts. The observed sequence ends 3 residues before the CDR3 terminus, with the missing tail filled in from the germline J gene. This chain connects TRBV4-2 to TRBJ2-1; D is perhaps TRBD2 (6 bases). The germline V gene has CDR1 LGHNA and CDR2 YNFKEQ. V lost 4 bases, J lost 8 bases, and 18 bases lay in between. This CDR3 has 15 amino acids. The CDR3 loop reads CASSPGLATFHEQFF. The sequenced part of the CDR3 DNA is TGTGCCAGCAGCCCGGGACTCGCGACCTTCCATGAG.

This clone was found many times. The read terminates 3 residues ahead of where the CDR3 ends, so the germline J gene completes it. The chain has TRBV7-3 and TRBJ1-1; 7 nucleotides align to TRBD1. From germline, CDR1 is SGHTA and CDR2 FQGTGA. Losses at the gene ends were 0 bases for V and 4 bases for J; bases not matched to a gene: 2. The CDR3 spans 14 residues. CDR3 sequence reads: CASSLTDRVTEAFF. The part of the CDR3 DNA that was read is TGTGCCAGCAGCTTAACCGACAGGGTCACTGAA.

This clone was recorded at least ten times. The CDR3 end lies 3 residues beyond the end of the read and is filled in from the germline J gene. The rearrangement uses TRBV30 and TRBJ2-2; no reliable D call. The CDR3 totals 13 residues. Germline assignment: CDR1 GTSNPN and CDR2 SVGIG (reference sequence). V lost 0 bases, J lost 3 bases, and 5 bases lay in between. CDR3 DNA (partial): TGTGCCTGGAGTGTAGAGGACACCGGGGAG. As protein: CAWSVEDTGE. The full CDR3 protein is CAWSVEDTGELFF. The full variable domain, its missing parts supplied by reference TRBV30 and TRBJ2-2, is SQTIHQWPATLVQPVGSPLSLECTVEGTSNPNLYWYRQAAGRGLQLLFYSVGIGQISSEVPQNLSASRPQDRQFILSSKKLLLSDSGFYLCAWSVEDTGELFFGEGSRLTVL.

This clone has at least ten counts. The read halts 3 residues ahead of the CDR3 end, with the missing end drawn from the germline J gene. V is TRBV19 and J is TRBJ2-2; 11 bases are shared with TRBD2. The junction had 3 bases not matched to a gene; V was cut back by 5 bases and J by 1 base. Looked up from germline, CDR1 is LNHDA and CDR2 is SQIVND (reference sequence). There are 16 residues in the CDR3. CDR3 amino acids: CASSRLAGGNTGELFF. The CDR3 bases that were read are TGTGCCAGTAGTCGTCTAGCGGGAGGGAACACCGGGGAG.

Regarding this clone: Read data end 3 residues before the CDR3 end; the end is taken from the germline J gene. The genes are TRBV2 and TRBJ2-3; 14 bases are a match to TRBD2. With V trimmed by 6 bases and J by 3 bases, 5 bases remained unmatched. The germline CDR1 and CDR2 sequences are SNHLY and FYNNEI. The CDR3 extends over 16 amino acids. This CDR3 is CASSGGLAGGTDTQYF. The CDR3 DNA, read in part, is TGTGCCAGCAGCGGAGGACTAGCGGGAGGAACAGATACG.

The CDR3 loop is CARSPGQGRCEQYF. The sequenced CDR3 bases are TGTGCCAGAAGCCCCGGACAGGGACGTTGCGAG. V and J are TRBV5-3 and TRBJ2-7, with 8 bases matching TRBD1. Sequencing ends 3 residues short of the CDR3 end; the germline J gene provides the rest. TRBV5-3 is reported as an ORF; its role is uncertain. V lost 4 bases, J lost 6 bases, and 9 bases stayed unmatched. The CDR3 is made up of 14 amino acids.

This clone was detected ten times or more. The read stops 3 residues short of the end of the CDR3; the missing end is completed from the germline J gene. V is TRBV7-3 and J is TRBJ2-1; 11 positions agree with TRBD2. The germline CDR1 and CDR2 sequences are SGHTA and FQGTGA. Trimming took 1 base from V and 0 from J; bases not matched to a gene: 8. The CDR3 is made up of 19 amino acids. The CDR3 is CASSLSLGTSGNSYNEQFF. The sequenced CDR3 bases are TGTGCCAGCAGCTTAAGCCTCGGGACTAGCGGAAACTCCTACAATGAG.

This clone has a count of ten or more. CDR3 DNA, as far as it was read: TGCGCCAGCAGCTTGGCAGGGGATTACACTGAA. Amino acids: CASSLAGDYTE. The full CDR3 is CASSLAGDYTEAFF. This rearrangement joins TRBV5-1 to TRBJ1-1; perhaps TRBD1 as D (6 bases). The read ends 3 residues shy of where the CDR3 ends; the end is completed using the germline J gene. Trimming took 0 bases from V and 3 from J, leaving 9 bases between them. Germline V CDR1 and CDR2: SGHRS, YFSETQ. This CDR3 comprises 14 residues.

This clone was recorded many times. The sequence runs out 3 residues before the end of the CDR3; the remainder is reconstructed from the germline J gene. This rearrangement joins TRBV5-6 to TRBJ1-3, with no clear D. The V gene lost 6 bases and the J gene lost 0 bases, with 13 bases spanning the gap. The CDR3 consists of 15 residues. CDR1 and CDR2 (germline): SGHDT, YYEEEE. Partial CDR3 DNA: TGTGCCAGCAACCAAGGGTTGCGCTCTGGAAACACC. Its protein product is CASNQGLRSGNT. The whole CDR3 region reads CASNQGLRSGNTIYF.

The table lists this clone with many counts. The read comes to an end 3 residues before the CDR3 does, leaving the germline J gene to fill in the end. The genes are TRBV11-2 and TRBJ2-7; D gene uncertain. The V end was cut by 5 bases, the J end by 0 bases, with 14 bases between. CDR1 and CDR2 (germline): SGHAT, FQNNGV. This CDR3 is 15 amino acids long. Partial CDR3 DNA: TGTGCCAGCAGCCCCGGTCCCCCCGGCTCCTACGAG. Translated, it gives CASSPGPPGSYE. The whole CDR3 protein reads CASSPGPPGSYEQYF.

In this sample, this clone turned up many times. The read falls 3 residues short of the CDR3 end, and the missing part is taken from the germline J gene. The chain combines TRBV7-2 with TRBJ2-3; 10 bases line up with TRBD1. Trimming at V came to 0 bases and at J to 3 bases, leaving 6 bases not matched to a gene. Germline CDR1 is SGHTA and CDR2 is FQGNSA. The CDR3 runs 17 residues. CDR3 sequence reads: CASSLAGQGEGTDTQYF. The CDR3 DNA, read in part, is TGTGCCAGCAGCTTAGCAGGACAGGGGGAGGGAACAGATACG.

This clone was detected ten times or more. The read gets to within 3 residues of the CDR3 end, and the germline J gene fills in the rest. J is TRBJ2-7 and V is TRBV12-3 or TRBV12-4, with D tentatively TRBD1 (6 bases). V shed 7 bases and J shed 5 bases, with 21 bases lying between them. CDR3 length: 15 residues. CDR3 sequence reads: CASTMQRQAGNEQYF. Incomplete CDR3 DNA: TGTGCCAGCACAATGCAAAGACAGGCCGGCAACGAG.

This clone was detected many times. The sequence runs out 3 residues before the end of the CDR3; the remainder is reconstructed from the germline J gene. The chain uses TRBV29-1 and TRBJ2-5; 9 nucleotides line up with TRBD1. This CDR3 is 16 amino acids long. V lost 7 bases to trimming and J lost 3 bases; unmatched junction nucleotides: 15. Germline CDR1 reads SQVTM; CDR2 reads ANQGSEA. The covered CDR3 bases are TGCAGCGCCCTGGCCCCCGACAGGGGGTACGAAGAGACC. Protein sequence: CSALAPDRGYEET. The full-length CDR3 reads as CSALAPDRGYEETQYF.